A single sample is the source of the 15 T cell receptor beta chains below, sequenced in a study of shared clonotypes between healthy human individuals. The method was immunoSEQ multiplex PCR; TCRdb's version includes in-frame clones alone and lacks a portion of them. The table includes over a million clones, 75% to 85% detected once. The sample taken for sequencing was memory CD4+ T cells from PBMCs. The subset was: CD45RA-negative fraction. Receptors originate from a man younger than 30 in good health. Some clones in this sample may be carry-over from other donors' samples.

The chain employs TRBV5-6 and TRBJ2-7, with D possibly TRBD1 on 6 matching bases. The CDR3 is 15 residues long. V dropped 5 bases and J dropped 3 bases, with 18 bases sitting between them. Germline loops: CDR1 SGHDT, CDR2 YYEEEE. The CDR3 protein is CASSRWGTTFYEQYF. CDR3 DNA sequence: TGTGCCAGCAGTCGGTGGGGGACAACCTTCTACGAGCAGTACTTC.

The rearrangement links TRBV28 to TRBJ1-5; D uncertain. Deletions cut 6 bases from V and 0 bases from J, with 12 bases between. Per the germline V gene, CDR1 is MDHEN and CDR2 is SYDVKM. The CDR3 has 15 residues. The CDR3 is CASSLLGFSNQPQHF. Here the CDR3 DNA reads TGTGCCAGCAGCCTGCTGGGGTTTAGCAATCAGCCCCAGCATTTT.

This chain joins TRBV7-9 and TRBJ1-2; 9 positions agree with TRBD1. CDR3 size: 16 residues. Germline values: CDR1 SEHNR, CDR2 FQNEAQ (reference sequence). Trimming cost V 5 bases and J 4 bases; bases outside gene matches: 11. CDR3 protein: CASSLVTGGAGYGYTF. CDR3 DNA sequence: TGTGCCAGCAGCCTTGTAACAGGGGGCGCAGGCTATGGCTACACCTTC. Full variable domain (remainder filled in from reference TRBV7-9 and TRBJ1-2): DTGVSQNPRHKITKRGQNVTFRCDPISEHNRLYWYRQTLGQGPEFLTYFQNEAQLEKSRLLSDRFSAERPKGSFSTLEIQRTEQGDSAMYLCASSLVTGGAGYGYTFGSGTRLTVV.

This clone was seen just once. The V call is TRBV5-1, the J call TRBJ2-7, with TRBD2 matching 9 bases. Germline V lookup: CDR1 SGHRS, CDR2 YFSETQ. V trimming: 0 bases; J trimming: 0 bases; junction bases outside the gene matches: 10. The CDR3 has 18 amino acids. CDR3 nucleotide sequence: TGCGCCAGCAGCTTGGACTCGGGTAGCGGGAGCCCCTCCTACGAGCAGTACTTC. Its translation is CASSLDSGSGSPSYEQYF.

V usage is TRBV27 and J usage is TRBJ2-3; 8 bases line up with TRBD2. Looked up from germline, CDR1 is MNHEY and CDR2 is SMNVEV (reference sequence). The V segment lost 6 bases and the J segment 1 base; nucleotides outside the gene matches: 6. The CDR3 has 15 residues. The DNA for the CDR3 is TGTGCCAGCAGGGCCGGGACTAGTCGCACAGATACGCAGTATTTT. Translated, it gives CASRAGTSRTDTQYF.

The V and J genes are TRBV5-1 and TRBJ1-4; D not resolved. There are 16 residues in the CDR3. Germline V gene data show CDR1 as SGHRS and CDR2 as YFSETQ. Trimming pared 0 bases from V and 0 bases from J, leaving 9 bases between. The CDR3 here is CASSLVTLATNEKLFF. The CDR3, as DNA: TGCGCCAGCAGCTTGGTTACACTAGCAACTAATGAAAAACTGTTTTTT.

The genes are TRBV9 and TRBJ2-7, with 11 bases identical to TRBD2. V dropped 5 bases and J dropped 0; count of bases not matched to a gene: 1. This CDR3 comprises 14 residues. Germline-derived CDR1 and CDR2 are SGDLS and YYNGEE. CDR3 coding DNA: TGTGCCAGCAGTCTAGCGGGAGGCTCCTACGAGCAGTACTTC. Its translation is CASSLAGGSYEQYF.

J is TRBJ2-3 and V is TRBV19; 9 nucleotides agree with TRBD2. CDR1 and CDR2 from the germline V gene are LNHDA and SQIVND (reference sequence). There are 17 residues in the CDR3. The ends lost 6 bases at V and 1 base at J; junction bases unmatched: 11. The CDR3 nucleotides read TGTGCCAGTAGCCCCGGCGGGAGGGATGTTGGCACAGATACGCAGTATTTT. This codes for CASSPGGRDVGTDTQYF.

The genes are TRBV5-6 and TRBJ2-5, with D unresolved. The CDR3 spans 14 residues. CDR1 is SGHDT and CDR2 is YYEEEE in the germline V gene. Trimming cost V 2 bases and J 0 bases, with 8 bases left between them. This chain's CDR3 is CASSLGPYQETQYF. As DNA, the CDR3 is TGTGCCAGCAGCTTAGGACCATACCAAGAGACCCAGTACTTC.

CDR3 DNA sequence: TGTGCCAGCAGCTTGGGTTATTATGCTGAAGCTTTCTTT. Its protein is CASSLGYYAEAFF. This chain uses TRBV5-8 with TRBJ1-1; the D is unclear. The germline V and J ends were trimmed by 0 bases and 6 bases, with 9 bases remaining between them. Per the germline V gene, CDR1 is SGHTS and CDR2 is YDEGEE. This CDR3 has 13 amino acids.

The V gene is TRBV27, the J gene TRBJ2-2, with D hard to call. The length of the CDR3 is 15 residues. V was shortened by 2 bases and J by 3 bases, with 10 bases between the two germline ends. The germline V gene has CDR1 MNHEY and CDR2 SMNVEV (reference sequence). CDR3 nucleotides: TGTGCCAGCAGTTTAGAAGGATTTTACACCGGGGAGCTGTTTTTT. This codes for CASSLEGFYTGELFF.

The rearrangement uses TRBV5-1 and TRBJ2-1; D is possibly TRBD1 (5 bases). The CDR3 extends over 14 amino acids. CDR1 and CDR2 from the germline V gene are SGHRS and YFSETQ. Trimming removed 0 bases at V and 8 bases at J, with 12 bases between. The CDR3 DNA follows: TGCGCCAGCAGCTTGGCCGGCAGGGTGGATGAGCAGTTCTTC. This encodes CASSLAGRVDEQFF.

This clone was seen once. The rearrangement links TRBV10-3 to TRBJ2-3; 11 bases are a match to TRBD2. Germline CDR1 reads ENHRY; CDR2 reads SYGVKD. This CDR3 region has 15 residues. V lost 0 bases and J lost 14; bases outside the gene matches: 10. Written as DNA, the CDR3 is TGTGCCATCAGTGAGTCTGGGACTAGCGGAGCCCCCCCGTATTTT. Translation gives CAISESGTSGAPPYF.

V gene TRBV28 combines with J gene TRBJ2-7; D call uncertain. The germline V and J ends were trimmed by 6 bases and 5 bases, with 11 bases remaining between them. This CDR3 comprises 12 residues. Germline CDR1 reads MDHEN; CDR2 reads SYDVKM. DNA for the CDR3: TGTGCCAGCAGCCTAGTTGGACACGAGCAGTACTTC. Translation gives CASSLVGHEQYF. The entire variable domain, with the rest obtained from reference TRBV28 and TRBJ2-7, is as follows: DVKVTQSSRYLVKRTGEKVFLECVQDMDHENMFWYRQDPGLGLRLIYFSYDVKMKEKGDIPEGYSVSREKKERFSLILESASTNQTSMYLCASSLVGHEQYFGPGTRLTVT.

For this clone: This same CDR3 is encoded by further DNA sequences in the sample. This chain uses TRBV7-9 with TRBJ2-7; TRBD1 or TRBD2 may be the D gene (5 bases each). Germline V lookup: CDR1 SEHNR, CDR2 FQNEAQ (reference sequence). The CDR3 runs to 13 residues. V dropped 0 bases and J dropped 4 bases, with 7 bases sitting between them. The CDR3 coding sequence is TGTGCCAGCAGCTTAGCTGGGGGTTACGAGCAGTACTTC. This gives the protein CASSLAGGYEQYF.